The clone carrying this T cell receptor beta chain has at least ten counts. Its antigen is unidentified. Alpha and beta constant-region primers primed reverse transcription of around 500 ng RNA. Using multiplexing indices, alpha and beta chain libraries were generated apart by chain-specific third strand synthesis. The cDNA received a 5' RACE adapter containing a random hexamer plus an SP2 sequencing primer site. Priming off the SP2 site generated the second strand. TCRdb reanalysed the 5' RACE reads using MiXCR and keeps one entry per CDR3 protein. The sample shows approximately 6,000 distinct CDR3 sequences, 9.5% to 13% of them seen only once. The data are from a study of HIV-infected patients and healthy controls. Germline lookup yields CDR1 MGHRA and CDR2 YSYEKL. This CDR3 comprises 14 residues. Trimming removed 1 base from V and 5 bases from J, with 9 bases in between. Study findings and constraints: Healthy controls shared more CDR3 sequences between individuals than HIV-infected patients did. Donor HLA types were not determined in the study.

The repertoire came from unfractionated whole blood and reflected all unsorted peripheral T cells. The gene calls are TRBV4-1 and TRBJ1-5; D is undetermined. The clonotype originates from an adult with HIV infection. The sequenced sample was blood, obtained before antiretroviral therapy. The CDR3 bases are TGCGCCAGCAGCCAAGGCGGAGGGTATCAGCCCCAGCATTTT. This encodes CASSQGGGYQPQHF.